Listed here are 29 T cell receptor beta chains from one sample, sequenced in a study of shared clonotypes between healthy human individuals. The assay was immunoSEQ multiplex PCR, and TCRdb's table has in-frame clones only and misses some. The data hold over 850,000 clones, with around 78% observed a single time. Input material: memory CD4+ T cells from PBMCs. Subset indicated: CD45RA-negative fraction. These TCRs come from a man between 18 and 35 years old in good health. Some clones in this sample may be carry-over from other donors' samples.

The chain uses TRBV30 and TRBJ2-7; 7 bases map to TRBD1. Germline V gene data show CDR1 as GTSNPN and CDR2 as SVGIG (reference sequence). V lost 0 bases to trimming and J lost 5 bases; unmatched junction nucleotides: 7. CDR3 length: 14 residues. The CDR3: CAWSVKGGFNEQYF. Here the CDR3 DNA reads TGTGCCTGGAGTGTAAAAGGGGGCTTCAACGAGCAGTACTTC.

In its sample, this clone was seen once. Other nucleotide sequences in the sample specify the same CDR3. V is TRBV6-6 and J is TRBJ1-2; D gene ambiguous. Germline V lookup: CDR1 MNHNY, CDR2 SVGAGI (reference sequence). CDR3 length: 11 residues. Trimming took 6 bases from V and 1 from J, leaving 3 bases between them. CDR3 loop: CASRVNYGYTF. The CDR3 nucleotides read TGTGCCAGCAGAGTTAACTATGGCTACACCTTC.

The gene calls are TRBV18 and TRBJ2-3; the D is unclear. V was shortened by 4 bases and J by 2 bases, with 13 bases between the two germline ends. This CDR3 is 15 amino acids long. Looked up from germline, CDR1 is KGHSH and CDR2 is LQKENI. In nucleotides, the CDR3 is TGTGCCAGCTCACAGCAACTGACAATCACAGATACGCAGTATTTT. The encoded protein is CASSQQLTITDTQYF. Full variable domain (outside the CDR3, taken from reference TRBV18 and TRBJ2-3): NAGVMQNPRHLVRRRGQEARLRCSPMKGHSHVYWYRQLPEEGLKFMVYLQKENIIDESGMPKERFSAEFPKEGPSILRIQQVVRGDSAAYFCASSQQLTITDTQYFGPGTRLTVL.

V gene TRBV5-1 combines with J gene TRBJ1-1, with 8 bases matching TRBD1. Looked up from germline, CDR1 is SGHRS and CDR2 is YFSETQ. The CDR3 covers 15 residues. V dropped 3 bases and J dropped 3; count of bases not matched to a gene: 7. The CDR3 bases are TGCGCCAGCAGCTCCCAGGGGGCCCAGGACACTGAAGCTTTCTTT. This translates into CASSSQGAQDTEAFF.

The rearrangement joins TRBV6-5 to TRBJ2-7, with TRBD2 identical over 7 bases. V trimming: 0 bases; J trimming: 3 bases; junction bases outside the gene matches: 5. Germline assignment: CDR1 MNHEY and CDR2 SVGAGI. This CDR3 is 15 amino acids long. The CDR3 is CASSYSSPGGYEQYF. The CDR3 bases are TGTGCCAGCAGTTACTCGAGTCCGGGGGGCTACGAGCAGTACTTC.

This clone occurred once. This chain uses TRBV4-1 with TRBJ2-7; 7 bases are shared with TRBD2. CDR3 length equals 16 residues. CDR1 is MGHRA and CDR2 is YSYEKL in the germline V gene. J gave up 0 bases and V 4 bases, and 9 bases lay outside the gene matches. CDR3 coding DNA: TGCGCCAGCAGCCGAGGGTCTAGCGGCACCTCCTACGAGCAGTACTTC. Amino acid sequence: CASSRGSSGTSYEQYF.

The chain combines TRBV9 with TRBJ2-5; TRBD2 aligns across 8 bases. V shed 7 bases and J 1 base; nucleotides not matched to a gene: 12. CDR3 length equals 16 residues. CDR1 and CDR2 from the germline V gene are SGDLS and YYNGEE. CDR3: CASGKAGAGAQETQYF. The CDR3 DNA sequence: TGTGCCAGCGGGAAGGCGGGAGCGGGGGCCCAAGAGACCCAGTACTTC.

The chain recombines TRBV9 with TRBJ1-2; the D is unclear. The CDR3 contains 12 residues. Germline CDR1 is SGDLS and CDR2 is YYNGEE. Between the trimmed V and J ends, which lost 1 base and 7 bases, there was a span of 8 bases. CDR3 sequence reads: CASSVSVGGYTF. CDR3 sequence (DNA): TGTGCCAGCAGCGTATCGGTGGGTGGCTACACCTTC.

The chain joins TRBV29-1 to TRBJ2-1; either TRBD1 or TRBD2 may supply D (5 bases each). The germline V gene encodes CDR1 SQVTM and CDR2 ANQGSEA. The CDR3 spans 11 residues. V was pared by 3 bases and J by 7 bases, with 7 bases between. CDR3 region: CSVDWGNEQFF. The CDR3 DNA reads TGCAGCGTTGATTGGGGGAATGAGCAGTTCTTC.

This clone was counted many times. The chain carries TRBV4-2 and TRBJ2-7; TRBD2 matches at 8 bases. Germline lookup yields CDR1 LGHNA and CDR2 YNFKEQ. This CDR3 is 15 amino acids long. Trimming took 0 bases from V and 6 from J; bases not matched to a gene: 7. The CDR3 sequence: CASSQDRTSYGEQYF. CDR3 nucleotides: TGTGCCAGCAGCCAAGACCGGACTAGCTACGGCGAGCAGTACTTC.

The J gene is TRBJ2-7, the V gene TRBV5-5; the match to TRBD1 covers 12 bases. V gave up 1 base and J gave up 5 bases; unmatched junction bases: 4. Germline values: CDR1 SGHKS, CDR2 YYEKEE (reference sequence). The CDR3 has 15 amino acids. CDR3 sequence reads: CASSLSGQGAHEQYF. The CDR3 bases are TGTGCCAGCAGCTTGTCGGGACAGGGGGCCCACGAGCAGTACTTC.

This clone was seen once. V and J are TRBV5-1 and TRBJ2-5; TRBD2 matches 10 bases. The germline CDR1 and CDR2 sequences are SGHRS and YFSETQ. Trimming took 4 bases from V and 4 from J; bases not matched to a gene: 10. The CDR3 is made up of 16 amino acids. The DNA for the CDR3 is TGCGCCAGCAGCGGTCTAGCGGGAGTAGAACGAGAGACCCAGTACTTC. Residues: CASSGLAGVERETQYF.

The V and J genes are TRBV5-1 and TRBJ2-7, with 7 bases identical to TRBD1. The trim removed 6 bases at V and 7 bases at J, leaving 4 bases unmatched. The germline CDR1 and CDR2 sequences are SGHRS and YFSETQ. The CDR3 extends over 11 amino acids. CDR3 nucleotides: TGCGCCAGCAACAGGGGTAGAGAGCAGTACTTC. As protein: CASNRGREQYF.

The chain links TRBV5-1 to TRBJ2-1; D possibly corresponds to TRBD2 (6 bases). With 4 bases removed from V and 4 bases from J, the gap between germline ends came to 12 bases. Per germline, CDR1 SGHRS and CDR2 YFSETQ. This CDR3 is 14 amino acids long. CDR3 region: CASSGGDFYNEQFF. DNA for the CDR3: TGCGCCAGCAGCGGAGGGGACTTTTACAATGAGCAGTTCTTC. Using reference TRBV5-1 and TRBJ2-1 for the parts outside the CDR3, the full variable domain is KAGVTQTPRYLIKTRGQQVTLSCSPISGHRSVSWYQQTPGQGLQFLFEYFSETQRNKGNFPGRFSGRQFSNSRSEMNVSTLELGDSALYLCASSGGDFYNEQFFGPGTRLTVL.

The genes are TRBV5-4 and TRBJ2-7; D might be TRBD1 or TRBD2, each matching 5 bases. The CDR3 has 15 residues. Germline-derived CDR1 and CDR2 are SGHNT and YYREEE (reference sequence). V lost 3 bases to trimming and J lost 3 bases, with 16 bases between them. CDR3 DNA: TGTGCCAGCAGCTCGGGACGGTGGCCCCTCTACGAGCAGTACTTC. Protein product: CASSSGRWPLYEQYF.

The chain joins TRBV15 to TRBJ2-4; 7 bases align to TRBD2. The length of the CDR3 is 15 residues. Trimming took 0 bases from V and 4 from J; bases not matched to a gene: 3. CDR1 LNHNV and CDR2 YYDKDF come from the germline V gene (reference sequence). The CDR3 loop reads CATSRDASGKNIQYF. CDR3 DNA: TGTGCCACCAGCAGAGACGCTAGCGGTAAAAACATTCAGTACTTC. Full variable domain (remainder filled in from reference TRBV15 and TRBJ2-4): DAMVIQNPRYQVTQFGKPVTLSCSQTLNHNVMYWYQQKSSQAPKLLFHYYDKDFNNEADTPDNFQSRRPNTSFCFLDIRSPGLGDTAMYLCATSRDASGKNIQYFGAGTRLSVL.

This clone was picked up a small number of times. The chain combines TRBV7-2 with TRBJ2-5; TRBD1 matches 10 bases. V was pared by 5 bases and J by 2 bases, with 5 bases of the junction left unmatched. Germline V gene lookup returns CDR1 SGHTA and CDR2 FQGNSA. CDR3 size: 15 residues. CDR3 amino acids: CASSARTGGQETQYF. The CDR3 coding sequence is TGTGCCAGCAGCGCCAGGACAGGGGGGCAAGAGACCCAGTACTTC.

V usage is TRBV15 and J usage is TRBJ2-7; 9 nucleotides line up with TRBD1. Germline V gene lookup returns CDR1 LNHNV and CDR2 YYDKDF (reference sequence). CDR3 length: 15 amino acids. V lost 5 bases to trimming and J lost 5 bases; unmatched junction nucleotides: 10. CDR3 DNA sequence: TGTGCCACCAGCCCCAGGACAGGGGCTTACAACGAGCAGTACTTC. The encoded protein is CATSPRTGAYNEQYF.

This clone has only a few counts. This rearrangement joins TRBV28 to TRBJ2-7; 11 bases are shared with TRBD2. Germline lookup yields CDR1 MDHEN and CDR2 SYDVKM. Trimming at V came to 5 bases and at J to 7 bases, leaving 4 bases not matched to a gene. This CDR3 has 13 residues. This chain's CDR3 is CASSPRLAGEQYF. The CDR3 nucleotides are TGTGCCAGCAGTCCCCGACTAGCGGGAGAGCAGTACTTC.

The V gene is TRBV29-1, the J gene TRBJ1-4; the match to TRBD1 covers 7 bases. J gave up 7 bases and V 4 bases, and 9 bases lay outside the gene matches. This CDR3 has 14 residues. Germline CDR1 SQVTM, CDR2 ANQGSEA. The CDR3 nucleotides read TGCAGCGTTGGGGAGACAGGGTGGGCTGAAAAACTGTTTTTT. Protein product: CSVGETGWAEKLFF.

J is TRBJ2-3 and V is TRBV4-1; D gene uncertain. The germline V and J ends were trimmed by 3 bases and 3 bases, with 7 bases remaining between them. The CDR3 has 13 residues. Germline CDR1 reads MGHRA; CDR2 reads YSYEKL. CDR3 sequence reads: CASSQGNTDTQYF. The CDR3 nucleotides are TGCGCCAGCAGCCAGGGGAATACAGATACGCAGTATTTT.

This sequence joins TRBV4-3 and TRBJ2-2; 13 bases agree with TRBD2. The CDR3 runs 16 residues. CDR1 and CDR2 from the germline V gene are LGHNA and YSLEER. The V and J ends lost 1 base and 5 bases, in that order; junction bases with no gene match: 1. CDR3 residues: CASSQGTSGSTGELFF. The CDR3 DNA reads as TGCGCCAGCAGCCAAGGGACTAGCGGGAGTACCGGGGAGCTGTTTTTT.

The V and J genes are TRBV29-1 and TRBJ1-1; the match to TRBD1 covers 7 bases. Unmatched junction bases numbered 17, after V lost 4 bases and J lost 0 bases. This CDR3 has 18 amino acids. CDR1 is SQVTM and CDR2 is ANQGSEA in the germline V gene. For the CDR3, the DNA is TGCAGCGTTGCCCCTACCGGGACAGAAGTATCAATGAACACTGAAGCTTTCTTT. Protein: CSVAPTGTEVSMNTEAFF.

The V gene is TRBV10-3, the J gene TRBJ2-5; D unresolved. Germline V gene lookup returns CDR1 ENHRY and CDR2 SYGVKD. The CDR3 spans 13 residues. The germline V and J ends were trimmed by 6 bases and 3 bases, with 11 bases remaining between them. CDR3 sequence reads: CAIRRTVEETQYF. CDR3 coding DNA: TGTGCCATCAGGAGGACGGTAGAAGAGACCCAGTACTTC.

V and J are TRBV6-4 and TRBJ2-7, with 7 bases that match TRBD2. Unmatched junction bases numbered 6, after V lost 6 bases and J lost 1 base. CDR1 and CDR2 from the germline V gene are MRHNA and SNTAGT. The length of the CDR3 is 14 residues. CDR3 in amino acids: CASSYPGLSYEQYF. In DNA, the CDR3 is TGTGCCAGCAGCTATCCGGGACTATCCTACGAGCAGTACTTC.

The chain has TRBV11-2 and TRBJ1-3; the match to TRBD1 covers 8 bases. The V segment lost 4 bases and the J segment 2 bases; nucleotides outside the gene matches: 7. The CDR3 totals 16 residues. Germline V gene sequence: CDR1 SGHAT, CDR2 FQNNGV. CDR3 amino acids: CASSSQGVQAGNTIYF. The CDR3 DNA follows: TGTGCCAGCAGCTCACAGGGGGTCCAAGCTGGAAACACCATATATTTT.

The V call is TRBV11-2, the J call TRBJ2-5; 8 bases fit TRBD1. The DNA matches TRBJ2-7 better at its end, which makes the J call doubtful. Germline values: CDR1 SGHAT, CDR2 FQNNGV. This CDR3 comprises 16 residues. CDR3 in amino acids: CASSLDPDRGPYEQYF. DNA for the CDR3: TGTGCCAGCAGCTTAGATCCCGACAGGGGACCCTACGAGCAGTACTTC.

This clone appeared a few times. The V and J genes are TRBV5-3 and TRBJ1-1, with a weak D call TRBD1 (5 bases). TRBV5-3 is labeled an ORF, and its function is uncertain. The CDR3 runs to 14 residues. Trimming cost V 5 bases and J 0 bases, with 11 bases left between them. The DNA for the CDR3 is TGTGCCAGAAGTGCGGGACGGATGAACACTGAAGCTTTCTTT. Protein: CARSAGRMNTEAFF.

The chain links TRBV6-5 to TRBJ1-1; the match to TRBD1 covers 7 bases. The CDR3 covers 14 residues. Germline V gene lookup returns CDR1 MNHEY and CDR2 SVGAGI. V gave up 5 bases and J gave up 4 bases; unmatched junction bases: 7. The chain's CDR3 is CASSAYRGSTEAFF. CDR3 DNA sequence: TGTGCCAGCAGTGCCTACAGGGGTAGCACTGAAGCTTTCTTT.